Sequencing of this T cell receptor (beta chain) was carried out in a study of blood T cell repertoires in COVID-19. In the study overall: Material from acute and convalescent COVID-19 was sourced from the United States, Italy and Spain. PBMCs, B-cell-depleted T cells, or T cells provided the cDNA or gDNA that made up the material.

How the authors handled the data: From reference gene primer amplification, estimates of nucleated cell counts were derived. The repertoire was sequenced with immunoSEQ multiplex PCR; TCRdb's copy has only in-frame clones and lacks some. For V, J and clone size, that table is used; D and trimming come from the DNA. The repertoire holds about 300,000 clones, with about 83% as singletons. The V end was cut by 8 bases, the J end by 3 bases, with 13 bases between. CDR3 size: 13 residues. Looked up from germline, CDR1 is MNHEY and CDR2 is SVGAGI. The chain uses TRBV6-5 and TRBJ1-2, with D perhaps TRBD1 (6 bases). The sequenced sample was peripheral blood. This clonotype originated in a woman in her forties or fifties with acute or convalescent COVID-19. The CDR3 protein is CASQKPGDYGYTF. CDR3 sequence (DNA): TGTGCCAGCCAAAAGCCAGGGGACTATGGCTACACCTTC.